This TCR beta chain appears in the sequencing data of a study of cytomegalovirus exposure and HLA in healthy donors. CDR1 and CDR2 (germline): SEHNR, FQNEAQ (reference sequence). The CDR3 covers 16 residues. V was shortened by 1 base and J by 7 bases, with 17 bases between the two germline ends. PCR involved 60 Vbeta and 13 Jbeta primers. The protocol was immunoSEQ multiplex PCR, while the TCRdb copy is restricted to in-frame clones and leaves out a portion. This table holds approximately 240,000 clones, about 81% found once. The rearrangement links TRBV7-9 to TRBJ1-5; D is possibly TRBD1 (5 bases). The origin of this receptor is a woman aged 40 to 50 in good health and CMV-seropositive. Sequenced sample: PBMCs. This CDR3 reads CASSLGEVWGGQPQHF. The DNA for the CDR3 is TGTGCCAGCAGCTTAGGAGAGGTGTGGGGCGGCCAGCCCCAGCATTTT.